This TCR beta chain comes out of a study of OX40 agonist ivuxolimab in advanced cancers. Note on this clone: Its antigen is still unknown.

Clones were read by immunoSEQ multiplex PCR, and TCRdb kept only the in-frame ones, dropping some. This sample yields more than 50,000 clones, of which 87% are seen a single time; less than 0.45% belongs to the top ten. Findings of the study overall: Expanded clones were, on average, more numerous among CD8+ T cells than CD4+.

The sequence was collected from an adult with an advanced solid tumor such as melanoma, head and neck, liver or kidney cancer. The specimen comprised CD4+ or CD8+ T cells sorted from blood, sampled in a trial of the OX40 agonist ivuxolimab.

The CDR3 DNA is TGTGCCAGCAGCCCCTCGGTGGGCGGCGAGCAGTACTTC. It codes for CASSPSVGGEQYF. The V call is TRBV7-3, the J call TRBJ2-7, with D hard to call. The CDR3 extends over 13 amino acids. The V gene lost 5 bases and the J gene lost 6 bases, with 14 bases spanning the gap. The germline CDR1 and CDR2 sequences are SGHTA and FQGTGA.